This TCR beta chain derives from a study of T-cell memory formation after mild COVID-19. Study conclusions and caveats: Pre-infection memory harbored some responding clones, suggesting cross-reactive memory joined.

A note on this clonotype: No antigen is known for it.

Trimming at V came to 4 bases and at J to 1 base, leaving 7 bases not matched to a gene. Germline loops: CDR1 DFQATT, CDR2 SNEGSKA (reference sequence). The CDR3 length is 15 residues. TCRdb reprocessed the 5' RACE reads via MiXCR and lists one record per CDR3 protein. The sample lists roughly 190,000 distinct CDR3 sequences, around 16% occurring once. V gene TRBV20-1 combines with J gene TRBJ2-7, with TRBD2 matching over 10 bases. This receptor was taken from an adult woman who had mild COVID-19 (a few samples of this study predate the infection). Cell type and time point are not known. Specimen: PBMCs or a T cell subset sorted from them (not recorded which). This CDR3 is CSATSSGGGSYEQYF. Here the CDR3 DNA reads TGCAGTGCTACTTCTAGCGGGGGCGGATCCTACGAGCAGTACTTC.